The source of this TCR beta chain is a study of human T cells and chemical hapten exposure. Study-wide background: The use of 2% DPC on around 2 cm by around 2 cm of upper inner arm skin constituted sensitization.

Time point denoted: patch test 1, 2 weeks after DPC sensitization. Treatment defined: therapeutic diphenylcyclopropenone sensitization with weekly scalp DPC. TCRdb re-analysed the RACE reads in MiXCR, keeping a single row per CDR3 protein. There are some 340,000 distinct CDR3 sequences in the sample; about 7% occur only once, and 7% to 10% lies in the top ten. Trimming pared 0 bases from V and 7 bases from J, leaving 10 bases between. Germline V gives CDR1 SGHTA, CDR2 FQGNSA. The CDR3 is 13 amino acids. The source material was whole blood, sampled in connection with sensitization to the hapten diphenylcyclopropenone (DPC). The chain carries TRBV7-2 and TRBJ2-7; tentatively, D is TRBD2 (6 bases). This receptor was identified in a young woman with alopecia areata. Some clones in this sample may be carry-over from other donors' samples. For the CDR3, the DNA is TGTGCCAGCAGCTTAGCGAAAAGCGGGGAGCAGTACTTC. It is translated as CASSLAKSGEQYF.